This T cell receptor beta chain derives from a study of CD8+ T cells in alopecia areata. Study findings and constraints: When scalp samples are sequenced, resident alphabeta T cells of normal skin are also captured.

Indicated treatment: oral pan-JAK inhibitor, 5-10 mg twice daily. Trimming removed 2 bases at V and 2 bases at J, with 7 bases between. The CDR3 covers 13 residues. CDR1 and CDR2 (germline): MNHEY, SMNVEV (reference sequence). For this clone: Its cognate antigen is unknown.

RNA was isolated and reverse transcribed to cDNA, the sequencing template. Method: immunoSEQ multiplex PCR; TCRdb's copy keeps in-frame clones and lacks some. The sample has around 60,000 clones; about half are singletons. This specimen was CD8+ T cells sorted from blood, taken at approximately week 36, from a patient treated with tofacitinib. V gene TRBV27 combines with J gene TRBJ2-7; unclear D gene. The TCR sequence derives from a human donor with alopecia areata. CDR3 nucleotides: TGTGCCAGCAGTTTACGGCTAGCCTACGAGCAGTACTTC. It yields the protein CASSLRLAYEQYF.